The clone carrying this TCR beta chain was counted only a few times. The antigen remains unidentified. The data derive from a study of post-analysis software for immune sequencing data. Study as a whole: Patients with relapsing-remitting, secondary progressive and progressive-relapsing multiple sclerosis courses were all represented. Study-wide results and limits: Patients used about five TRBV segments, including TRBV5-6, TRBV5-1 and TRBV20-1, more often than controls. Clustering by F measure revealed strong co-clustering among samples prepared together in one batch.

This CDR3 is built from 11 residues. Germline V gene data show CDR1 as DFQATT and CDR2 as SNEGSKA (reference sequence). Libraries were made from TCR beta cDNA, and they carried unique molecular identifiers. The source material, 1 to 10 million T cells, gave rise to 500,000 or so cDNA molecules. TCRdb re-called the PCR reads with MiXCR, one entry per CDR3 protein. The data hold fewer than 850,000 distinct CDR3 sequences, with 25% to 30% observed a single time. This receptor was obtained from a girl aged 10 to 17 with multiple sclerosis. Sample: blood. V and J are TRBV20-1 and TRBJ2-1; D is undetermined. CDR3 DNA sequence: TGCAGGGTTAACTCCCGTCGTGAGCAGTTCTTC. It codes for CRVNSRREQFF.